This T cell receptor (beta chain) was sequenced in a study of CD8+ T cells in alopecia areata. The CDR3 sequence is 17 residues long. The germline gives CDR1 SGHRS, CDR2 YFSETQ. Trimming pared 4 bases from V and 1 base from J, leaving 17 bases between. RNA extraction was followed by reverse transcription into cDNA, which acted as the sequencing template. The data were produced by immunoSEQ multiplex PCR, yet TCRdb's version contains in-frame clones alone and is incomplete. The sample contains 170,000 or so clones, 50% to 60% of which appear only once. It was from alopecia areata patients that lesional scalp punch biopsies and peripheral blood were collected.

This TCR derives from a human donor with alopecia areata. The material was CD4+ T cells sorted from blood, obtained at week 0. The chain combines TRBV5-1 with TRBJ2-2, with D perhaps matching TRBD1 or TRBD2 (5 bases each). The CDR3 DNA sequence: TGCGCCAGCAGCCGTGAGCTGGGACGGAAGAACACCGGGGAGCTGTTTTTT. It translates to CASSRELGRKNTGELFF.